The next 24 T cell receptor beta chains were all read from a single sample in a study of PD-1 blockade in classical Hodgkin lymphoma. The time point denotes: cycle 4 day 1 (C4D1), after 5 to 7 weeks of nivolumab. Each of the patients experienced relapse following autologous stem cell transplantation, and their brentuximab vedotin exposure differed. Negative magnetic selection isolated CD4+ T cells from thawed PBMCs. Assay: immunoSEQ multiplex PCR; the TCRdb copy retains only in-frame clones and omits some. This sample yields 30,000 to 35,000 clones, of which around 84% are seen a single time; around 0.85% belongs to the top ten. The specimen was CD4+ T cells from blood, collected before the fourth cycle of nivolumab. Receptors originate from a human donor with classical Hodgkin lymphoma.

Only one count was recorded for this clone. The chain recombines TRBV19 with TRBJ1-2; 9 bases map to TRBD1. From germline, CDR1 is LNHDA and CDR2 SQIVND (reference sequence). The length of the CDR3 is 15 residues. V was pared by 3 bases and J by 3 bases, with 5 bases of the junction left unmatched. CDR3 sequence: CASSMTRTGDYGYTF. In DNA, the CDR3 is TGTGCCAGTAGTATGACCCGGACAGGGGACTATGGCTACACCTTC.

This clone was observed a handful of times. This chain uses TRBV30 with TRBJ1-2; D may be TRBD1 (6 bases). The CDR3 is 13 amino acids. Trimming shortened V by 3 bases and J by 7 bases, and 15 bases separated the two germline ends. Germline assignment: CDR1 GTSNPN and CDR2 SVGIG (reference sequence). CDR3: CAWRGYRVGGYTF. DNA for the CDR3: TGTGCCTGGAGGGGCTACAGGGTGGGTGGCTACACCTTC.

In DNA, the CDR3 is TGTGCCAGCAGCTTAGAACTAGCGGGGGGTTTGGAGACCCAGTACTTC. This codes for CASSLELAGGLETQYF. This chain links TRBV7-2 with TRBJ2-5, with TRBD2 matching 12 bases. With 1 base clipped from V and 5 bases from J, the junction kept 5 bases outside the gene matches. The length of the CDR3 is 16 residues. CDR1 and CDR2 (germline): SGHTA, FQGNSA. Using reference TRBV7-2 and TRBJ2-5 for the parts outside the CDR3, the full variable domain is GAGVSQSPSNKVTEKGKDVELRCDPISGHTALYWYRQSLGQGLEFLIYFQGNSAPDKSGLPSDRFSAERTGGSVSTLTIQRTQQEDSAVYLCASSLELAGGLETQYFGPGTRLLVL.

Here the CDR3 reads CAPKETGGEETQYF. CDR3 sequence (DNA): TGTGCACCAAAGGAAACAGGTGGAGAAGAGACCCAGTACTTC. The gene calls are TRBV12-2 and TRBJ2-5; TRBD1, the table's D call, lacks a check against the DNA. TRBV12-2 is reported as a pseudogene. The CDR3 is 14 residues long.

V and J are TRBV7-2 and TRBJ2-2, with D perhaps being TRBD1 or TRBD2 (6 bases each). Trimming pared 0 bases from V and 4 bases from J, leaving 15 bases between. The CDR3 contains 17 residues. CDR1 SGHTA and CDR2 FQGNSA come from the germline V gene. The CDR3 sequence is CASSLAGGRGATGELFF. CDR3 nucleotide sequence: TGTGCCAGCAGCTTAGCTGGGGGGCGGGGTGCCACCGGGGAGCTGTTTTTT.

The V and J genes are TRBV5-4 and TRBJ2-7, with 10 positions matching TRBD2. Germline values: CDR1 SGHNT, CDR2 YYREEE (reference sequence). The ends lost 1 base at V and 2 bases at J; junction bases unmatched: 6. The CDR3 is 16 residues long. CDR3 bases: TGTGCCAGCAGCTTGAGGCTAGCGGGGGCCCCCTACGAGCAGTACTTC. It specifies CASSLRLAGAPYEQYF.

The chain's CDR3 is CASTTGEDATEAFF. The CDR3, as DNA: TGTGCCAGCACCACCGGGGAGGACGCCACTGAAGCTTTCTTT. The chain recombines TRBV2 with TRBJ1-1; no clear D gene. This CDR3 has 14 residues. Between the trimmed V and J ends, which lost 7 bases and 4 bases, there was a span of 16 bases. Germline lookup yields CDR1 SNHLY and CDR2 FYNNEI.

The rearrangement uses TRBV19 and TRBJ1-5; maybe TRBD1 (6 bases). This CDR3 is built from 16 residues. The germline V gene has CDR1 LNHDA and CDR2 SQIVND (reference sequence). V was clipped by 6 bases and J by 1 base, with 16 bases between them. The CDR3 sequence: CASSPLEGQSNQPQHF. The CDR3 DNA reads as TGTGCCAGTAGCCCGCTGGAAGGACAGAGCAATCAGCCCCAGCATTTT.

This clone was seen only once. The rearrangement links TRBV7-3 to TRBJ1-1, with D uncertain. CDR3 length: 14 amino acids. From germline, CDR1 is SGHTA and CDR2 FQGTGA. Trimming cost V 8 bases and J 1 base, with 14 bases left between them. CDR3 protein: CASSLAAANTEAFF. The DNA for the CDR3 is TGTGCCAGCTCGCTGGCGGCGGCGAACACTGAAGCTTTCTTT.

The rearrangement links TRBV10-3 to TRBJ2-3; no firm D call. The CDR3 runs to 18 residues. The V and J ends lost 0 bases and 2 bases respectively, with 18 bases between them. The germline V gene has CDR1 ENHRY and CDR2 SYGVKD. Written as DNA, the CDR3 is TGTGCCATCAGTGAGTCGGCGTTCGCCAAGACTTCCACAGATACGCAGTATTTT. Its translation: CAISESAFAKTSTDTQYF.

The J gene is TRBJ2-5, the V gene TRBV4-1; TRBD2 matches at 8 bases. The germline CDR1 and CDR2 sequences are MGHRA and YSYEKL. V lost 0 bases and J lost 1; bases outside the gene matches: 13. The CDR3 length is 19 residues. The CDR3, as DNA: TGCGCCAGCAGCCAAGATAGGGCCTTGGCGGGGGGTCTCCAAGAGACCCAGTACTTC. Translated, it gives CASSQDRALAGGLQETQYF.

The gene calls are TRBV7-2 and TRBJ1-2; 7 positions match TRBD1. The CDR3 totals 15 residues. Losses at the gene ends were 4 bases for V and 3 bases for J; bases not matched to a gene: 8. Germline CDR1 SGHTA, CDR2 FQGNSA. The CDR3 DNA reads TGTGCCAGCAGCTGGAATAGGGACAGTCACTATGGCTACACCTTC. Its protein is CASSWNRDSHYGYTF.

The chain employs TRBV7-9 and TRBJ1-4; perhaps TRBD1 as D (6 bases). The CDR3 consists of 18 residues. V was cut by 5 bases and J by 4 bases, with 23 bases left in between. Germline values: CDR1 SEHNR, CDR2 FQNEAQ (reference sequence). CDR3: CASSHGEWTVPDNEKLFF. The DNA of the CDR3 is TGTGCCAGCAGCCATGGGGAGTGGACAGTCCCTGATAATGAAAAACTGTTTTTT. The variable domain in full, with the rest retrieved from reference TRBV7-9 and TRBJ1-4, is DTGVSQNPRHKITKRGQNVTFRCDPISEHNRLYWYRQTLGQGPEFLTYFQNEAQLEKSRLLSDRFSAERPKGSFSTLEIQRTEQGDSAMYLCASSHGEWTVPDNEKLFFGSGTQLSVL.

The chain couples TRBV5-1 to TRBJ2-7, with 9 bases matching TRBD1. Germline V gene data show CDR1 as SGHRS and CDR2 as YFSETQ. V trimming: 6 bases; J trimming: 9 bases; junction bases outside the gene matches: 13. There are 14 residues in the CDR3. The CDR3 sequence: CASTIFPGQGAQYF. As DNA, the CDR3 is TGCGCCAGCACCATTTTCCCGGGACAGGGTGCGCAGTACTTC.

This chain connects TRBV9 to TRBJ2-5; D tentatively fits TRBD1 or TRBD2 (5 bases each). This CDR3 contains 14 residues. The V gene's germline CDR1 is SGDLS and CDR2 YYNGEE. V was pared by 0 bases and J by 5 bases, with 11 bases between. Written as DNA, the CDR3 is TGTGCCAGCAGCGTAGGTGGGGACCGGGAGACCCAGTACTTC. Amino acids: CASSVGGDRETQYF.

The chain combines TRBV30 with TRBJ1-3, with D possibly matching TRBD1 (6 bases). This CDR3 has 16 residues. V was pared by 2 bases and J by 10 bases, with 24 bases between. Germline CDR1 reads GTSNPN; CDR2 reads SVGIG (reference sequence). The DNA of the CDR3 is TGTGCCTGGAGTTCACTTGTGCCATACGGAGGGGGTACCATATATTTT. It yields the protein CAWSSLVPYGGGTIYF.

This clone was seen a handful of times. The chain carries TRBV2 and TRBJ2-2; no reliable D call. The CDR3 consists of 11 residues. The germline V gene encodes CDR1 SNHLY and CDR2 FYNNEI. V gave up 10 bases and J gave up 6 bases, with 9 bases separating them. The CDR3 DNA reads TGTGCCACTAGGCTTGCCGGGGAGCTGTTTTTT. It encodes CATRLAGELFF.

The CDR3 DNA follows: TGTGCCAGCAGGCGGGCCCTTCTCAGGGGCACAGAGCAGTACTTC. As protein: CASRRALLRGTEQYF. V usage is TRBV6-5 and J usage is TRBJ2-7; tentatively, D is TRBD1 (6 bases). V lost 6 bases and J lost 7, with 22 bases in between. There are 15 residues in the CDR3. Germline V gene data show CDR1 as MNHEY and CDR2 as SVGAGI.

This sequence joins TRBV2 and TRBJ1-1; perhaps TRBD1 as D (6 bases). V dropped 6 bases and J dropped 0 bases, with 8 bases sitting between them. There are 13 residues in the CDR3. Germline values: CDR1 SNHLY, CDR2 FYNNEI. CDR3 residues: CASRDSLNTEAFF. The DNA of the CDR3 is TGTGCCAGCAGGGACAGCCTGAACACTGAAGCTTTCTTT.

There are a few counts of this clone. The J gene is TRBJ1-2, the V gene TRBV7-9, with D possibly matching TRBD1 (6 bases). Germline V gives CDR1 SEHNR, CDR2 FQNEAQ (reference sequence). The V end was cut by 5 bases, the J end by 4 bases, with 11 bases between. This CDR3 is 13 amino acids long. CDR3 amino acids: CASSPGQSYGYTF. CDR3 DNA sequence: TGTGCCAGCAGCCCAGGACAGAGCTATGGCTACACCTTC.

This rearrangement joins TRBV6-5 to TRBJ1-5, with D tentatively TRBD1 (5 bases). Trimming removed 5 bases from V and 3 bases from J, with 14 bases in between. Germline values: CDR1 MNHEY, CDR2 SVGAGI. This CDR3 is built from 15 residues. This CDR3 is CASSVGWGNNQPQHF. The CDR3 bases are TGTGCCAGCAGTGTGGGGTGGGGGAACAATCAGCCCCAGCATTTT.

This chain links TRBV5-1 with TRBJ1-3, with unresolved D. V lost 0 bases, J lost 4 bases, and 5 bases lay in between. The V gene's germline CDR1 is SGHRS and CDR2 YFSETQ. This CDR3 spans 13 amino acids. The CDR3 sequence: CASSLGQGNTIYF. CDR3 DNA sequence: TGCGCCAGCAGCTTGGGTCAAGGAAACACCATATATTTT.

The chain combines TRBV19 with TRBJ1-1; D is unresolved. This CDR3 region has 15 residues. Trimming took off 3 bases at V and 1 base at J, with 12 bases between the two ends. Germline CDR1 reads LNHDA; CDR2 reads SQIVND (reference sequence). CDR3 bases: TGTGCCAGTAGTATTCCGGAGGTAGGGAACACTGAAGCTTTCTTT. Encoded protein: CASSIPEVGNTEAFF.

The rearrangement links TRBV7-2 to TRBJ2-5; 13 nucleotides match TRBD2. The CDR3 runs 19 residues. Germline CDR1 SGHTA, CDR2 FQGNSA. Trimming cost V 1 base and J 3 bases; bases outside gene matches: 11. CDR3: CASSLEGGLAGEKKETQYF. In DNA form, the CDR3 reads TGTGCCAGCAGCTTAGAGGGAGGACTAGCGGGGGAAAAAAAAGAGACCCAGTACTTC.